One and the same sample provided the 18 T cell receptor beta chains below, sequenced in a study of cytomegalovirus exposure and HLA in healthy donors. PCR was performed using 60 Vbeta and 13 Jbeta primers. Sequencing used immunoSEQ multiplex PCR; TCRdb keeps in-frame clones, though not all of them. The repertoire holds fewer than 150,000 clones, 70% to 75% seen once, with around 3.9% in the top ten. Sequenced: PBMCs. Every receptor here comes from a woman in her thirties or forties in good health and CMV-seronegative.

The rearrangement links TRBV18 to TRBJ2-1; TRBD1 agrees at 9 bases. CDR1 and CDR2 (germline): KGHSH, LQKENI. V was clipped by 6 bases and J by 6 bases; unmatched bases: 9. CDR3 length: 15 residues. The CDR3 region is CASSTNRGRINEQFF. For the CDR3, the DNA is TGTGCCAGCTCCACCAACAGGGGGCGTATCAATGAGCAGTTCTTC. The full variable domain, with the rest looked up from reference TRBV18 and TRBJ2-1, is NAGVMQNPRHLVRRRGQEARLRCSPMKGHSHVYWYRQLPEEGLKFMVYLQKENIIDESGMPKERFSAEFPKEGPSILRIQQVVRGDSAAYFCASSTNRGRINEQFFGPGTRLTVL.

This chain joins TRBV2 and TRBJ2-7, with 7 bases aligning to TRBD2. V shed 6 bases and J 9 bases; nucleotides not matched to a gene: 17. CDR1 is SNHLY, CDR2 FYNNEI, per germline. This CDR3 comprises 15 residues. DNA of the CDR3: TGTGCCAGCAGGGAACTAGCGTCGACTACCAGCGGGCAGTACTTC. It translates to CASRELASTTSGQYF. The full variable domain, with the rest looked up from reference TRBV2 and TRBJ2-7, is EPEVTQTPSHQVTQMGQEVILRCVPISNHLYFYWYRQILGQKVEFLVSFYNNEISEKSEIFDDQFSVERPDGSNFTLKIRSTKLEDSAMYFCASRELASTTSGQYFGPGTRLTVT.

V is TRBV7-6 and J is TRBJ1-5, with D maybe TRBD1 (5 bases). Trimming removed 5 bases from V and 2 bases from J, with 13 bases in between. The CDR3 covers 15 residues. Germline lookup yields CDR1 SGHVS and CDR2 FNYEAQ. DNA for the CDR3: TGTGCCAGCAGCCGCCTGGGAGGGGGCAATCAGCCCCAGCATTTT. Translated: CASSRLGGGNQPQHF.

Concerning this clone: The sample holds other DNA sequences that translate to the same CDR3. The chain has TRBV4-3 and TRBJ1-4; TRBD1 is a possible D gene (6 bases). The CDR3 is made up of 15 amino acids. V lost 6 bases, J lost 4 bases, and 15 bases lay in between. Germline CDR1 LGHNA, CDR2 YSLEER. The CDR3: CASSQSDRFNEKLFF. CDR3 sequence (DNA): TGCGCCAGCAGTCAAAGTGACAGGTTTAATGAAAAACTGTTTTTT.

In this sample, this clone turned up a few times. The CDR3 spells CASSLVWTSGGASDEQFF. In nucleotides, the CDR3 is TGTGCCAGCAGCTTAGTCTGGACTAGCGGGGGGGCCTCGGATGAGCAGTTCTTC. The chain carries TRBV11-2 and TRBJ2-1; 15 bases are shared with TRBD2. V shed 1 base and J 8 bases; nucleotides not matched to a gene: 9. The CDR3 length is 18 residues. Germline lookup yields CDR1 SGHAT and CDR2 FQNNGV.

This chain joins TRBV10-1 and TRBJ1-2; D perhaps matches TRBD1 (5 bases). Between the trimmed V and J ends, which lost 9 bases and 5 bases, there was a span of 16 bases. The CDR3 consists of 13 residues. Looked up from germline, CDR1 is WNHNN and CDR2 is SYGVQD (reference sequence). The CDR3 protein is CARQRQTHYGYTF. The DNA for the CDR3 is TGCGCCAGACAGAGACAGACACATTATGGCTACACCTTC.

The CDR3: CASSLKAGTGVNQPQHF. For the CDR3, the DNA is TGTGCCAGCAGCTTAAAGGCCGGGACAGGGGTAAATCAGCCCCAGCATTTT. J is TRBJ1-5 and V is TRBV7-8; 10 bases line up with TRBD1. The V gene end was trimmed by 2 bases and the J gene end by 4 bases; junction bases not matched to a gene: 8. This CDR3 has 17 amino acids. The V gene's germline CDR1 is SGHVS and CDR2 FQNEAQ.

The rearrangement links TRBV18 to TRBJ2-1; 10 bases are a match to TRBD2. The CDR3 has 16 amino acids. Germline lookup yields CDR1 KGHSH and CDR2 LQKENI. The ends lost 0 bases at V and 10 bases at J; junction bases unmatched: 9. The CDR3 loop is CASSPPSSGRFYEQFF. The CDR3 DNA is TGTGCCAGCTCACCACCCTCTAGCGGGAGATTCTACGAGCAGTTCTTC.

This clone appeared once. The V gene is TRBV28, the J gene TRBJ2-4; 7 nucleotides line up with TRBD1. The CDR3 runs 16 residues. V lost 5 bases and J lost 1; bases outside the gene matches: 8. Germline assignment: CDR1 MDHEN and CDR2 SYDVKM. CDR3: CASSANRGSAKNIQYF. The CDR3 nucleotides read TGTGCCAGCAGTGCTAACAGGGGATCGGCCAAAAACATTCAGTACTTC.

The chain uses TRBV27 and TRBJ2-1, with 10 bases identical to TRBD2. The CDR3 extends over 16 amino acids. Trimming cost V 7 bases and J 3 bases; bases outside gene matches: 9. Germline V CDR1 and CDR2: MNHEY, SMNVEV (reference sequence). CDR3 sequence reads: CASNFSAGGSYNEQFF. The CDR3 bases are TGTGCCAGCAACTTTTCAGCGGGGGGGAGCTACAATGAGCAGTTCTTC.

As regards this clone: This same CDR3 is encoded by further DNA sequences in the sample. V gene TRBV27 combines with J gene TRBJ2-2, with 8 nucleotides matching TRBD1. This CDR3 contains 15 residues. J gave up 1 base and V 5 bases, and 3 bases lay outside the gene matches. CDR1 MNHEY and CDR2 SMNVEV come from the germline V gene (reference sequence). The CDR3 is CASSLGTGNTGELFF. CDR3 DNA sequence: TGTGCCAGCAGTCTAGGGACAGGGAACACCGGGGAGCTGTTTTTT.

The V call is TRBV5-5, the J call TRBJ2-5, with 10 bases lining up with TRBD1. The junction had 7 bases not matched to a gene; V was cut back by 0 bases and J by 5 bases. CDR1 is SGHKS and CDR2 is YYEKEE in the germline V gene (reference sequence). CDR3 length equals 16 residues. The CDR3 loop reads CASSLDWTGGMETQYF. In DNA form, the CDR3 reads TGTGCCAGCAGCTTGGACTGGACAGGGGGGATGGAGACCCAGTACTTC.

The J gene is TRBJ1-5, the V gene TRBV4-1, with TRBD1 as a possible D gene (6 bases). The germline V gene has CDR1 MGHRA and CDR2 YSYEKL. The V end was cut by 5 bases, the J end by 7 bases, with 21 bases between. There are 16 residues in the CDR3. The CDR3 here is CASSFQVNSGAQPQHF. The CDR3 coding sequence is TGCGCCAGCAGCTTTCAAGTTAACTCAGGGGCGCAGCCCCAGCATTTT.

The chain couples TRBV19 to TRBJ1-2; D unclear. This CDR3 comprises 11 residues. From germline, CDR1 is LNHDA and CDR2 SQIVND (reference sequence). The V gene lost 10 bases and the J gene lost 6 bases, with 12 bases spanning the gap. CDR3 loop: CATSGNDGYTF. In DNA form, the CDR3 reads TGTGCCACCTCGGGGAATGATGGCTACACCTTC.

The rearrangement joins TRBV19 to TRBJ2-3, with 8 nucleotides matching TRBD2. The ends lost 3 bases at V and 3 bases at J; junction bases unmatched: 5. Germline V lookup: CDR1 LNHDA, CDR2 SQIVND (reference sequence). The CDR3 spans 15 residues. This chain's CDR3 is CASSISAGETDTQYF. The CDR3 DNA reads TGTGCCAGTAGTATCTCAGCGGGGGAGACAGATACGCAGTATTTT.

This clone appeared once. This rearrangement joins TRBV6-5 to TRBJ1-1; 7 bases map to TRBD1. CDR3 length equals 13 residues. Germline CDR1 reads MNHEY; CDR2 reads SVGAGI. The ends lost 8 bases at V and 5 bases at J; junction bases unmatched: 8. CDR3 DNA: TGTGCCAGCGTCTCGACAGGGCATACTGAAGCTTTCTTT. Encoded protein: CASVSTGHTEAFF.

CDR3 DNA sequence: TGTGCCAGCTCACCCTACGTGGCCAACGTCCTGACTTTC. Its translation is CASSPYVANVLTF. The genes are TRBV18 and TRBJ2-6; D is unclear. Germline CDR1 reads KGHSH; CDR2 reads LQKENI. Deletions cut 3 bases from V and 6 bases from J, with 6 bases between. CDR3 length: 13 residues. Full variable domain (missing parts from reference TRBV18 and TRBJ2-6): NAGVMQNPRHLVRRRGQEARLRCSPMKGHSHVYWYRQLPEEGLKFMVYLQKENIIDESGMPKERFSAEFPKEGPSILRIQQVVRGDSAAYFCASSPYVANVLTFGAGSRLTVL.

The chain combines TRBV5-5 with TRBJ2-1, with TRBD2 matching over 10 bases. The CDR3 spans 17 residues. V gave up 0 bases and J gave up 7 bases; unmatched junction bases: 10. CDR1 is SGHKS, CDR2 YYEKEE, per germline (reference sequence). DNA of the CDR3: TGTGCCAGCAGCTTGGATGCCCTAGCGGGAGTGGTAAATGAGCAGTTCTTC. This sequence encodes CASSLDALAGVVNEQFF. Full variable domain (remainder filled in from reference TRBV5-5 and TRBJ2-1): DAGVTQSPTHLIKTRGQQVTLRCSPISGHKSVSWYQQVLGQGPQFIFQYYEKEERGRGNFPDRFSARQFPNYSSELNVNALLLGDSALYLCASSLDALAGVVNEQFFGPGTRLTVL.